The next 10 T cell receptor beta chains were all read from a single sample in a study of identical twins. One entry per CDR3 protein, called by TCRdb with MiXCR from the 5' RACE reads. The sample records about 550,000 distinct CDR3 sequences, about 20% being singletons. The same specimen was also included in a second study, on yellow fever vaccine responses in identical twins.

Material for sequencing was CD4+ T cells sorted from blood. Every receptor here comes from a woman between 18 and 30 years old in good health.

The CDR3 coding sequence is TGCGCCAGCAGCCAAGTGGCAGCGGGGGCTCAAGAGACCCAGTACTTC. Encoded protein: CASSQVAAGAQETQYF. The chain links TRBV4-1 to TRBJ2-5; 8 positions agree with TRBD2. CDR1 and CDR2 from the germline V gene are MGHRA and YSYEKL. The CDR3 is 16 residues long. Trimming at V came to 1 base and at J to 2 bases, leaving 6 bases not matched to a gene.

The CDR3 nucleotides are TGCAGTGCTAGATCGGCAGGCGAGAGCGGGAGGACAACACCTCAAAATGAGCAGTTCTTC. The encoded protein is CSARSAGESGRTTPQNEQFF. The rearrangement joins TRBV20-1 to TRBJ2-1, with TRBD2 matching over 9 bases. V trimming: 2 bases; J trimming: 7 bases; junction bases outside the gene matches: 24. The CDR3 extends over 20 amino acids. In germline, CDR1 is DFQATT, CDR2 SNEGSKA (reference sequence).

This clonotype was observed a few times. J is TRBJ2-1 and V is TRBV6-1, with 7 bases identical to TRBD1. The germline CDR1 and CDR2 sequences are MNHNS and SASEGT. The CDR3 runs to 14 residues. The V segment lost 4 bases and the J segment 4 bases; nucleotides outside the gene matches: 4. The CDR3 region has the DNA TGTGCCAGCAGTGTAGACAGGGCTTACAATGAGCAGTTCTTC. The encoded protein is CASSVDRAYNEQFF.

This clonotype was detected only once. One end of the junction fails to match germline, which may point to a read error. In DNA form, the CDR3 reads TGCAGCGTAGCCCTAGACAGGGTGAAGACTGAAGCTTTCTTT. Its protein is CSVALDRVKTEAFF. The gene calls are TRBV29-1 and TRBJ1-1, with TRBD1 matching over 7 bases. The germline gives CDR1 SQVTM, CDR2 ANQGSEA. The CDR3 sequence is 14 residues long.

The chain carries TRBV3-1 and TRBJ1-6, with 11 bases lining up with TRBD1. CDR3 length equals 16 residues. The ends lost 2 bases at V and 9 bases at J; junction bases unmatched: 6. Germline V lookup: CDR1 LGHDT, CDR2 YNNKEL (reference sequence). The CDR3 nucleotides are TGTGCCAGCAGCCAACATAGCGGGACAGGGGGTTCACCCCTCCACTTT. Encoded protein: CASSQHSGTGGSPLHF.

This clonotype turned up a few times. The V gene is TRBV20-1, the J gene TRBJ2-7; D is uncertain. Germline CDR1 reads DFQATT; CDR2 reads SNEGSKA (reference sequence). CDR3 size: 14 residues. V lost 0 bases and J lost 5, with 14 bases in between. Here the CDR3 reads CSARDARKVDEQYF. CDR3 sequence (DNA): TGCAGTGCTAGAGATGCCCGGAAGGTCGACGAGCAGTACTTC.

This clonotype has a handful of counts. The genes are TRBV20-1 and TRBJ2-3; no definite D call. Germline V lookup: CDR1 DFQATT, CDR2 SNEGSKA (reference sequence). This CDR3 is built from 11 residues. The V end lost 6 bases, the J end lost 2 bases, and 6 bases lay between the germline ends. The CDR3 DNA reads TGCAGTGCCACTCACACAGATACGCAGTATTTT. The encoded protein is CSATHTDTQYF.

The chain links TRBV12-3 or TRBV12-4 to TRBJ2-7, with no clear D. V lost 6 bases, J lost 8 bases, and 17 bases lay in between. This CDR3 is 13 amino acids long. The CDR3 sequence is CASRTPGHSQQYF. In DNA form, the CDR3 reads TGTGCCAGCAGGACACCGGGCCATTCACAGCAGTACTTC.

This chain joins TRBV3-1 and TRBJ1-1; the D gene is possibly TRBD1 (5 bases). The CDR3 sequence is 14 residues long. Germline V lookup: CDR1 LGHDT, CDR2 YNNKEL (reference sequence). V lost 1 base, J lost 2 bases, and 8 bases lay in between. CDR3 sequence: CASSQVQVNTEAFF. The CDR3, as DNA: TGTGCCAGCAGCCAAGTACAGGTAAACACTGAAGCTTTCTTT.

The V call is TRBV3-1, the J call TRBJ2-5; D remains unclear. The CDR3 sequence is 13 residues long. V was trimmed by 4 bases and J by 4 bases, leaving 10 bases between them. Germline V CDR1 and CDR2: LGHDT, YNNKEL (reference sequence). CDR3 residues: CASSRGLAETQYF. CDR3 bases: TGTGCCAGCAGCCGTGGCTTGGCAGAGACCCAGTACTTC.